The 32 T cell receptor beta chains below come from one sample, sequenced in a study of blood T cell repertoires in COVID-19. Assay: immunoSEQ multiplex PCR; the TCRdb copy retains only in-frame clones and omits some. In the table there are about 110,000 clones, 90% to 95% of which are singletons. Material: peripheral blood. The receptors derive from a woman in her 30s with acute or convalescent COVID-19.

CDR3 residues: CASSGHLSGNTIYF. The CDR3 DNA follows: TGTGCCAGCAGCGGACACCTCTCTGGAAACACCATATATTTT. The J gene is TRBJ1-3, the V gene TRBV9; no clear D gene. Germline CDR1 and CDR2: SGDLS and YYNGEE. V was shortened by 3 bases and J by 0 bases, with 7 bases between the two germline ends. The CDR3 sequence is 14 residues long.

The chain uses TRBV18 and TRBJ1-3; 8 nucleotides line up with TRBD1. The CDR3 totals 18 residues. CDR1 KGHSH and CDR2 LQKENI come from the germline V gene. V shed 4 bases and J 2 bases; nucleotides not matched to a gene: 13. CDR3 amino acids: CASSLTYGTGGAGNTIYF. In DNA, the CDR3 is TGTGCCAGCTCACTAACTTACGGGACAGGCGGTGCTGGAAACACCATATATTTT.

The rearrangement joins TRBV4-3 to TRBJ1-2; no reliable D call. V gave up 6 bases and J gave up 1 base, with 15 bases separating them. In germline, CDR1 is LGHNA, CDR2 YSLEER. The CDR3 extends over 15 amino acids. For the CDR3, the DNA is TGCGCCAGCAGTTACCGAGGGAGGTTTAACTATGGCTACACCTTC. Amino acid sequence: CASSYRGRFNYGYTF.

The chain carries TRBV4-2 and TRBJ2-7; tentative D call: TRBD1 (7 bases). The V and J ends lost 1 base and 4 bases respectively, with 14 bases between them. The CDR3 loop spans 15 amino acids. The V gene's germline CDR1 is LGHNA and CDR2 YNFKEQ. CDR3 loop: CASSQARGQPYEQYF. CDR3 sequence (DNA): TGTGCCAGCAGCCAAGCGCGGGGACAGCCTTACGAGCAGTACTTC.

For the CDR3, the DNA is TGCGCCAGCAGCCTCGACAGACTCGGCAATGAGCAGTTCTTC. Translating it yields CASSLDRLGNEQFF. This sequence joins TRBV5-1 and TRBJ2-1; possible D gene TRBD1, 5 bases. In germline, CDR1 is SGHRS, CDR2 YFSETQ. The CDR3 length is 14 residues. V lost 4 bases and J 6 bases, leaving 14 bases between the germline ends.

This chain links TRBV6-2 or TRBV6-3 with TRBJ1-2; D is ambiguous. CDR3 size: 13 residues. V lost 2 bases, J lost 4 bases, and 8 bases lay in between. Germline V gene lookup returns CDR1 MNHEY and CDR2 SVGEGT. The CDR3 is CASSYRESYGYTF. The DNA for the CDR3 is TGTGCCAGCAGTTACCGGGAGAGCTATGGCTACACCTTC.

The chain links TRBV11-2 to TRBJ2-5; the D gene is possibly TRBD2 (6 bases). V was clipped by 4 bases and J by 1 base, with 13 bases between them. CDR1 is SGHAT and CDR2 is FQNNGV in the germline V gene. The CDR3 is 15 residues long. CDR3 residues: CASSSDPGLQETQYF. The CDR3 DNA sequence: TGTGCCAGCAGCTCTGACCCGGGACTCCAAGAGACCCAGTACTTC.

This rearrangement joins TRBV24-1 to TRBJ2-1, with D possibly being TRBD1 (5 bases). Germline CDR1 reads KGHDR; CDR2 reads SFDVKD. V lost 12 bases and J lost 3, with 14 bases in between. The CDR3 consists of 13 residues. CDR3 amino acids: CASQGRSYNEQFF. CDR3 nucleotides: TGTGCCTCTCAGGGCCGGAGCTACAATGAGCAGTTCTTC.

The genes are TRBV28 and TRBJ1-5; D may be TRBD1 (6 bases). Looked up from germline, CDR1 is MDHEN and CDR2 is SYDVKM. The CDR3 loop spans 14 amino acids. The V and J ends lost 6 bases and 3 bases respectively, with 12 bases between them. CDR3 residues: CASRVGHLNQPQHF. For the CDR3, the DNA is TGTGCCAGCAGGGTGGGACACCTCAATCAGCCCCAGCATTTT.

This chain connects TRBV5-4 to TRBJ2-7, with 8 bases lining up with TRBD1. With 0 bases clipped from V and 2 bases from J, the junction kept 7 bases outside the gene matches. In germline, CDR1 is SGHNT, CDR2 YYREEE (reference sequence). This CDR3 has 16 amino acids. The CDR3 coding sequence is TGTGCCAGCAGCTTGGAAAGGACAGGGTCGGCCTACGAGCAGTACTTC. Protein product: CASSLERTGSAYEQYF.

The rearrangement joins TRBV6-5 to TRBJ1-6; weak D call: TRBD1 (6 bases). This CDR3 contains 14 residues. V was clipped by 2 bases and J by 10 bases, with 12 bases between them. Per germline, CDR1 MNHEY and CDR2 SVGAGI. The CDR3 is CASSYGTGGSPLHF. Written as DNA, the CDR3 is TGTGCCAGCAGTTACGGTACGGGGGGCTCACCCCTCCACTTT.

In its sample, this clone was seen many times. The chain's CDR3 is CASSTGTGRLVEQYF. CDR3 bases: TGTGCCAGCTCAACCGGGACAGGGAGGCTCGTCGAGCAGTACTTC. The J gene is TRBJ2-7, the V gene TRBV18; 9 bases align to TRBD1. This CDR3 contains 15 residues. After removal of 5 bases from V and 6 bases from J, the junction contained 11 bases not matched to a gene. Germline values: CDR1 KGHSH, CDR2 LQKENI.

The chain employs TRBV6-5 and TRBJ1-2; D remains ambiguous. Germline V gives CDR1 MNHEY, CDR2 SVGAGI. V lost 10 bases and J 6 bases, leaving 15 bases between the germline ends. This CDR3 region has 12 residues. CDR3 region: CATHYGVHGYTF. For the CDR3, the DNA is TGTGCCACCCACTATGGTGTTCATGGCTACACCTTC.

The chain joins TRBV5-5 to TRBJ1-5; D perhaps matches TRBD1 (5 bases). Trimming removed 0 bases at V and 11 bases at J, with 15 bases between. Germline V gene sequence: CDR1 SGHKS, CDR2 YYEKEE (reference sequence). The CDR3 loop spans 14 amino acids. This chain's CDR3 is CASSLDWGVGTQHF. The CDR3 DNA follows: TGTGCCAGCAGCTTGGATTGGGGCGTTGGGACCCAGCATTTT.

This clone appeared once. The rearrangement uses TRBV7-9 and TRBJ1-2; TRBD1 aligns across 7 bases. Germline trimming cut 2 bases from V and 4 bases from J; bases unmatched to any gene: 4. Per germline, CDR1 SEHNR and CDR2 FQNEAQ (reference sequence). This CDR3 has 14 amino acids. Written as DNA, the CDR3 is TGTGCCAGCAGCTTACCCGGGACAGCCTATGGCTACACCTTC. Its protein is CASSLPGTAYGYTF.

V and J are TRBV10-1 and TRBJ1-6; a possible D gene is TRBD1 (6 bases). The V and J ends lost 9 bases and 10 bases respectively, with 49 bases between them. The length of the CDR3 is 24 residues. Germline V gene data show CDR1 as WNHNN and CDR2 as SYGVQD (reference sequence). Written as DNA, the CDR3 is TGCGCCAGGGGGGCAAAACCTAATTCCGTGACGGAGGAAAGAGGGAGCCCTTGGGAATCACCCCTCCACTTT. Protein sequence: CARGAKPNSVTEERGSPWESPLHF.

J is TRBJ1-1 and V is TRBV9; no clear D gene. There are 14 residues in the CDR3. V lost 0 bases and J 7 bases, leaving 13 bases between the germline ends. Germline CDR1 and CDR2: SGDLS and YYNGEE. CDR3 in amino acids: CASSVVEGPNEAFF. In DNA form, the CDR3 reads TGTGCCAGCAGCGTAGTCGAGGGTCCCAATGAAGCTTTCTTT.

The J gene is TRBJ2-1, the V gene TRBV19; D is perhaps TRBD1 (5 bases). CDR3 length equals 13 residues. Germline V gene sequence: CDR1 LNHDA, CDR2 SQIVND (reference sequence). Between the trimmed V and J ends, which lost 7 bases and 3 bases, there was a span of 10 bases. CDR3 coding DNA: TGTGCCAGTACAGGGAAACTCTACAATGAGCAGTTCTTC. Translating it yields CASTGKLYNEQFF.

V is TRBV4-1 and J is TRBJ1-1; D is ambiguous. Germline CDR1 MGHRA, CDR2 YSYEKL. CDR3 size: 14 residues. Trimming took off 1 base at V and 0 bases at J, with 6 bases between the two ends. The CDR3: CASSQAAVNTEAFF. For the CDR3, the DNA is TGCGCCAGCAGCCAAGCAGCGGTGAACACTGAAGCTTTCTTT.

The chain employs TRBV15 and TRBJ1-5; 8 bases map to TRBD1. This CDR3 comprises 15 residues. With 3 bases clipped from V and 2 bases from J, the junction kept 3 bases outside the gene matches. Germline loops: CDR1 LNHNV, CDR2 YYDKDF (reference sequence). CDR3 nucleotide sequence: TGTGCCACCAGCAGGGAGACAGGGGGCAATCAGCCCCAGCATTTT. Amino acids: CATSRETGGNQPQHF.

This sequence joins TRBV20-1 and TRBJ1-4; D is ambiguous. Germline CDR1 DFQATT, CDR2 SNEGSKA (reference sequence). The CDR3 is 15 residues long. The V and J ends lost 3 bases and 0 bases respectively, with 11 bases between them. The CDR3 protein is CSASYQFATNEKLFF. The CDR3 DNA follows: TGCAGTGCTAGTTACCAGTTTGCAACTAATGAAAAACTGTTTTTT.

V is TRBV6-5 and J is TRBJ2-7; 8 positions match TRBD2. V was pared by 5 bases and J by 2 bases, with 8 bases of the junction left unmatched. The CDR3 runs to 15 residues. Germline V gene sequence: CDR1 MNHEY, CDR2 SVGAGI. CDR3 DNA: TGTGCCAGCAGTCTCGGGGGGGTAGCGGCCTACGAGCAGTACTTC. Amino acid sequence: CASSLGGVAAYEQYF.

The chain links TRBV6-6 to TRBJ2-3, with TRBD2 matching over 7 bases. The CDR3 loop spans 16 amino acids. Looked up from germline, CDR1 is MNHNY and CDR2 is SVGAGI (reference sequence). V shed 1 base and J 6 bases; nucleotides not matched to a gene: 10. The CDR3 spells CASSYWGGNIVDTQYF. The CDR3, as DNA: TGTGCCAGCAGTTACTGGGGGGGGAACATCGTTGATACGCAGTATTTT.

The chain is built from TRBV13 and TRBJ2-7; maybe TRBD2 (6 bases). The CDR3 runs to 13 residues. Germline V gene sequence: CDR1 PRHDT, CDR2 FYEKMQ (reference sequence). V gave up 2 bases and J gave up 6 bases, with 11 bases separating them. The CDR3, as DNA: TGTGCCAGCAGCTTAAGGGACTGGGTCGAGCAGTACTTC. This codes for CASSLRDWVEQYF.

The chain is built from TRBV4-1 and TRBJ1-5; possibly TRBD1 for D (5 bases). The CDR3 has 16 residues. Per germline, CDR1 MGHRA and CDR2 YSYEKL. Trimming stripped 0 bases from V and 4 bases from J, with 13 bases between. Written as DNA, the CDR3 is TGCGCCAGCAGCCAAGATTGGGGGGGTGTGAATCAGCCCCAGCATTTT. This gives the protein CASSQDWGGVNQPQHF.

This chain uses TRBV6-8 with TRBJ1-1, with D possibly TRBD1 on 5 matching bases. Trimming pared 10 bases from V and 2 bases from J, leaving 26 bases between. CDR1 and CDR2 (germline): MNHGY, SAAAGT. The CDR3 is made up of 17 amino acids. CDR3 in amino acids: CAIQGCSVSWVNTEAFF. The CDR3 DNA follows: TGTGCCATCCAGGGTTGTTCAGTCTCCTGGGTCAACACTGAAGCTTTCTTT.

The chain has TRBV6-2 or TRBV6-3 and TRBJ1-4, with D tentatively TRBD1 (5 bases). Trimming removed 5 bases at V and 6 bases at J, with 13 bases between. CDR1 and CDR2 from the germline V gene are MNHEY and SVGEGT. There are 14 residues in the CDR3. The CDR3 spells CASSRGTDHEKLFF. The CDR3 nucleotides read TGTGCCAGCAGTCGAGGGACTGACCATGAAAAACTGTTTTTT.

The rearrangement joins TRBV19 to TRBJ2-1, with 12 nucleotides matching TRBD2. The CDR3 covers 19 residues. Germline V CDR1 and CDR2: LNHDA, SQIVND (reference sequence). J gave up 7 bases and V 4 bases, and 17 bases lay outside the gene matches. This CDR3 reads CASSNWATSGGPLINEQFF. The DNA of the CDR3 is TGTGCCAGTAGTAATTGGGCGACTAGCGGGGGACCGCTCATTAATGAGCAGTTCTTC.

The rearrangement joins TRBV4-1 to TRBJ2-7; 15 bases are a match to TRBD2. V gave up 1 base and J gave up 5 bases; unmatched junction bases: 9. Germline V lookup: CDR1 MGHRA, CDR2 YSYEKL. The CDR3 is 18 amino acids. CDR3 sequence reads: CASSQGTSGRAFRDEQYF. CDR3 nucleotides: TGCGCCAGCAGCCAAGGGACTAGCGGGAGGGCCTTCAGGGACGAGCAGTACTTC.

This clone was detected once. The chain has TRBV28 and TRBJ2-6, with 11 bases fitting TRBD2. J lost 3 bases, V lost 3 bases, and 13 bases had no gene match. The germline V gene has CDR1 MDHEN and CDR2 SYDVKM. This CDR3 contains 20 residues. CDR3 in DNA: TGTGCCAGCAGTTTCGCTAGCGGGAGGACGTACCTGAGTGGGGCCAACGTCCTGACTTTC. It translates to CASSFASGRTYLSGANVLTF.

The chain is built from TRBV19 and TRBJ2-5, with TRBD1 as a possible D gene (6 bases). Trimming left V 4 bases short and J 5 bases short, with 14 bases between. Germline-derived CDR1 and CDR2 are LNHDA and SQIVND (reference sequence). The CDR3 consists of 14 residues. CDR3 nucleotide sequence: TGTGCCAGTAGTACTTGGCAGGGGCGGGAGACCCAGTACTTC. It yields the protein CASSTWQGRETQYF. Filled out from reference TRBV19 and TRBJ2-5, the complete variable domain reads DGGITQSPKYLFRKEGQNVTLSCEQNLNHDAMYWYRQDPGQGLRLIYYSQIVNDFQKGDIAEGYSVSREKKESFPLTVTSAQKNPTAFYLCASSTWQGRETQYFGPGTRLLVL.

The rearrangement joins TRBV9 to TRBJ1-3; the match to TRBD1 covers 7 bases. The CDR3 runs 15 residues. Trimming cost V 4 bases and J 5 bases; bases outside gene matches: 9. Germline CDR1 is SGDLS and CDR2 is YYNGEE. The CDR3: CASSPQGGGRNTIYF. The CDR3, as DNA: TGTGCCAGCAGCCCCCAGGGGGGTGGTAGAAACACCATATATTTT. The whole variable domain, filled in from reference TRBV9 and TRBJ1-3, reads DSGVTQTPKHLITATGQRVTLRCSPRSGDLSVYWYQQSLDQGLQFLIQYYNGEERAKGNILERFSAQQFPDLHSELNLSSLELGDSALYFCASSPQGGGRNTIYFGEGSWLTVV.